The 31 T cell receptor beta chains given below trace back to one sample, sequenced in a study of shared clonotypes between healthy human individuals. This table comes from immunoSEQ multiplex PCR, and its TCRdb copy is limited to in-frame clones, with some not included. The data contain more than 1 million clones, approximately 78% of them singletons. The sequenced sample consisted of memory CD4+ T cells from PBMCs. This sample's subset: CD45RA-negative fraction. The receptor set was obtained from a man aged 18 to 35 in good health. Some clones in this sample may be carry-over from other donors' samples.

The J gene is TRBJ2-1, the V gene TRBV6-5; 7 bases map to TRBD2. J gave up 1 base and V 10 bases, and 10 bases lay outside the gene matches. The CDR3 has 15 residues. Per the germline V gene, CDR1 is MNHEY and CDR2 is SVGAGI. This CDR3 reads CATAGGSSSYNEQFF. CDR3 nucleotide sequence: TGTGCCACCGCGGGCGGGAGTTCATCCTACAATGAGCAGTTCTTC.

The table lists this clone with a few counts. The chain carries TRBV28 and TRBJ2-1, with D perhaps TRBD1 or TRBD2 (5 bases each). The CDR3 sequence is 16 residues long. Trimming shortened V by 5 bases and J by 9 bases, and 23 bases separated the two germline ends. Germline V gives CDR1 MDHEN, CDR2 SYDVKM. The CDR3 nucleotides are TGTGCCAGCAGTCCATCCGATGGGACCGAGTCCAGTGAGCAGTTCTTC. It encodes CASSPSDGTESSEQFF.

The CDR3 sequence: CASSRSPDRGRGDTQYF. The CDR3 bases are TGTGCCAGCAGCCGGTCCCCAGACAGGGGGCGAGGAGATACGCAGTATTTT. The chain is built from TRBV4-2 and TRBJ2-3, with 10 nucleotides matching TRBD1. The CDR3 length is 17 residues. Germline-derived CDR1 and CDR2 are LGHNA and YNFKEQ. V gave up 4 bases and J gave up 5 bases; unmatched junction bases: 12.

This clone was observed a few times. This chain links TRBV27 with TRBJ2-2; D uncertain. The CDR3 sequence is 16 residues long. Trimming shortened V by 6 bases and J by 0 bases, and 14 bases separated the two germline ends. Germline V gives CDR1 MNHEY, CDR2 SMNVEV (reference sequence). CDR3 sequence: CASRLRASTNTGELFF. DNA of the CDR3: TGTGCCAGCAGGCTCCGGGCGTCTACGAACACCGGGGAGCTGTTTTTT.

The chain joins TRBV27 to TRBJ2-7, with 9 bases matching TRBD1. V gave up 5 bases and J gave up 5 bases; unmatched junction bases: 16. This CDR3 region has 17 residues. Per the germline V gene, CDR1 is MNHEY and CDR2 is SMNVEV (reference sequence). The CDR3 nucleotides are TGTGCCAGCAGTCTCCGGGACAGGGACTTTTCCCCTAACGAGCAGTACTTC. It translates to CASSLRDRDFSPNEQYF.

J is TRBJ2-2 and V is TRBV5-1; D may be TRBD1 (6 bases). V was clipped by 0 bases and J by 6 bases, with 15 bases between them. The CDR3 is made up of 16 amino acids. The germline V gene encodes CDR1 SGHRS and CDR2 YFSETQ. CDR3: CASSLALGGRAGELFF. CDR3 sequence (DNA): TGCGCCAGCAGCTTGGCGTTAGGGGGAAGAGCCGGGGAGCTGTTTTTT.

The CDR3 DNA is TGTGCCAGCAGCTTAGTGCAGGGAGCCTACAATGAGCAGTTCTTC. Translated: CASSLVQGAYNEQFF. The chain links TRBV7-3 to TRBJ2-1; D possibly matches TRBD1 or TRBD2 (5 bases each). The ends were cut back, 2 bases at V and 2 bases at J, with 10 bases in the middle. The CDR3 is 15 amino acids. Germline V lookup: CDR1 SGHTA, CDR2 FQGTGA.

V gene TRBV6-7 combines with J gene TRBJ1-1, with D possibly TRBD1 on 6 matching bases. TRBV6-7 is placed among ORFs of uncertain function. The CDR3 is made up of 15 amino acids. V was shortened by 2 bases and J by 6 bases, with 16 bases between the two germline ends. CDR3 in DNA: TGTGCCAGCAGTTACGAGGTACGTGAGGGGGCTGAAGCTTTCTTT. Protein sequence: CASSYEVREGAEAFF.

The V call is TRBV30, the J call TRBJ1-4; 9 bases fit TRBD1. V trimming: 2 bases; J trimming: 7 bases; junction bases outside the gene matches: 5. CDR3 length: 14 amino acids. CDR1 and CDR2 from the germline V gene are GTSNPN and SVGIG (reference sequence). CDR3 residues: CAWSTGGVAEKLFF. As DNA, the CDR3 is TGTGCCTGGAGTACAGGGGGCGTGGCTGAAAAACTGTTTTTT. Filled out from reference TRBV30 and TRBJ1-4, the complete variable domain reads SQTIHQWPATLVQPVGSPLSLECTVEGTSNPNLYWYRQAAGRGLQLLFYSVGIGQISSEVPQNLSASRPQDRQFILSSKKLLLSDSGFYLCAWSTGGVAEKLFFGSGTQLSVL.

The V gene is TRBV28, the J gene TRBJ1-5; D gene uncertain. Germline CDR1 is MDHEN and CDR2 is SYDVKM. The CDR3 runs to 15 residues. V was pared by 10 bases and J by 4 bases, with 20 bases between. CDR3 in DNA: TGTGCCACCACACTTTACGGGCGGCTTAATCAGCCCCAGCATTTT. Residues: CATTLYGRLNQPQHF. The full variable domain, with the rest looked up from reference TRBV28 and TRBJ1-5, is DVKVTQSSRYLVKRTGEKVFLECVQDMDHENMFWYRQDPGLGLRLIYFSYDVKMKEKGDIPEGYSVSREKKERFSLILESASTNQTSMYLCATTLYGRLNQPQHFGDGTRLSIL.

The V and J genes are TRBV7-8 and TRBJ1-1; 9 bases are a match to TRBD1. The V gene's germline CDR1 is SGHVS and CDR2 FQNEAQ. CDR3 length equals 16 residues. J gave up 0 bases and V 0 bases, and 2 bases lay outside the gene matches. The CDR3, as DNA: TGTGCCAGCAGCTTAGCGGGACAGGGTATGAACACTGAAGCTTTCTTT. It specifies CASSLAGQGMNTEAFF.

The rearrangement joins TRBV9 to TRBJ1-2; D gene uncertain. This CDR3 has 13 amino acids. Trimming left V 3 bases short and J 4 bases short, with 10 bases between. Germline loops: CDR1 SGDLS, CDR2 YYNGEE. CDR3 coding DNA: TGTGCCAGCAGCGGAGGACGTCGCTATGGCTACACCTTC. It specifies CASSGGRRYGYTF.

V is TRBV28 and J is TRBJ2-4, with D perhaps matching TRBD1 (5 bases). There are 14 residues in the CDR3. Germline CDR1 and CDR2: MDHEN and SYDVKM. V lost 7 bases and J lost 0, with 10 bases in between. The CDR3 loop is CASINDRAKNIQYF. The CDR3 DNA follows: TGTGCCAGCATCAATGACAGAGCCAAAAACATTCAGTACTTC.

A note on this clone: Other DNA sequences in this specimen translate into the identical CDR3. This rearrangement joins TRBV20-1 to TRBJ2-5; D gene ambiguous. CDR1 is DFQATT, CDR2 SNEGSKA, per germline (reference sequence). The CDR3 loop spans 10 amino acids. V was cut by 6 bases and J by 5 bases, with 7 bases left in between. CDR3: CSAGVETQYF. The CDR3 coding sequence is TGCAGTGCCGGCGTCGAGACCCAGTACTTC.

The chain uses TRBV19 and TRBJ2-3; the match to TRBD1 covers 7 bases. CDR3 length: 15 residues. V gave up 3 bases and J gave up 1 base; unmatched junction bases: 4. Germline V gene sequence: CDR1 LNHDA, CDR2 SQIVND (reference sequence). CDR3 residues: CASSITGVGTDTQYF. The CDR3 DNA reads as TGTGCCAGTAGTATTACAGGGGTGGGCACAGATACGCAGTATTTT.

V gene TRBV11-3 combines with J gene TRBJ2-1; D call uncertain. The V end lost 5 bases, the J end lost 6 bases, and 8 bases lay between the germline ends. This CDR3 comprises 12 residues. Looked up from germline, CDR1 is SGHNT and CDR2 is YENEEA. The DNA of the CDR3 is TGTGCCAGCAGCCCAACCAGCAATGAGCAGTTCTTC. This codes for CASSPTSNEQFF.

The CDR3 DNA is TGTGCCAGCATGCCCAGGAGCTCCTACGAGCAGTACTTC. Translating it yields CASMPRSSYEQYF. The V and J genes are TRBV28 and TRBJ2-7, with unresolved D. Germline CDR1 and CDR2: MDHEN and SYDVKM. With 7 bases removed from V and 0 bases from J, the gap between germline ends came to 10 bases. This CDR3 has 13 amino acids.

V usage is TRBV28 and J usage is TRBJ2-3; 9 positions agree with TRBD1. This CDR3 has 16 amino acids. Trimming cost V 6 bases and J 3 bases; bases outside gene matches: 10. Germline V CDR1 and CDR2: MDHEN, SYDVKM. CDR3 bases: TGTGCCAGCAGACCTGGGACAGGGCTTTCAACAGATACGCAGTATTTT. Translated: CASRPGTGLSTDTQYF.

The chain recombines TRBV27 with TRBJ2-1, with 9 bases matching TRBD2. Germline CDR1 is MNHEY and CDR2 is SMNVEV (reference sequence). V was pared by 4 bases and J by 4 bases, with 5 bases of the junction left unmatched. The CDR3 consists of 15 residues. The CDR3 DNA sequence: TGTGCCAGCAGTTCGCGGACTAGCGTATACAATGAGCAGTTCTTC. Its protein product is CASSSRTSVYNEQFF.

The chain employs TRBV5-8 and TRBJ2-7; 9 bases are shared with TRBD1. Trimming removed 2 bases from V and 2 bases from J; junction bases left unmatched: 11. This CDR3 region has 17 residues. Looked up from germline, CDR1 is SGHTS and CDR2 is YDEGEE. The CDR3 region is CASSLGTGGAYPYEQYF. The DNA of the CDR3 is TGTGCCAGCAGCTTAGGTACAGGGGGCGCGTATCCCTACGAGCAGTACTTC.

This clone was detected once. The chain recombines TRBV6-6 with TRBJ2-7, with 9 bases fitting TRBD2. Germline-derived CDR1 and CDR2 are MNHNY and SVGAGI (reference sequence). CDR3 length equals 15 residues. J lost 4 bases, V lost 2 bases, and 6 bases had no gene match. This CDR3 reads CASSYPAGGLYEQYF. The CDR3 nucleotides read TGTGCCAGCAGTTACCCAGCGGGAGGACTTTACGAGCAGTACTTC.

A note on this clone: This specimen includes other DNA sequences encoding the same CDR3. The V call is TRBV5-1, the J call TRBJ2-5; 7 bases agree with TRBD2. The CDR3 is made up of 12 amino acids. Trimming at V came to 5 bases and at J to 5 bases, leaving 3 bases not matched to a gene. Germline V lookup: CDR1 SGHRS, CDR2 YFSETQ. The CDR3 spells CASSFGGETQYF. The CDR3 DNA is TGCGCCAGCAGTTTCGGGGGGGAGACCCAGTACTTC.

The rearrangement uses TRBV4-3 and TRBJ1-2; 11 bases map to TRBD1. The CDR3 is 15 residues long. The germline CDR1 and CDR2 sequences are LGHNA and YSLEER. The V and J ends lost 1 base and 5 bases, in that order; junction bases with no gene match: 3. CDR3: CASSQGTGGAYGYTF. CDR3 sequence (DNA): TGCGCCAGCAGCCAAGGGACAGGGGGCGCGTATGGCTACACCTTC.

The chain recombines TRBV2 with TRBJ2-7; 8 nucleotides agree with TRBD1. CDR1 is SNHLY and CDR2 is FYNNEI in the germline V gene. This CDR3 has 14 residues. V was pared by 5 bases and J by 4 bases, with 7 bases of the junction left unmatched. CDR3 sequence reads: CASSTGTGPYEQYF. The CDR3, as DNA: TGTGCCAGCAGTACCGGGACAGGTCCGTACGAGCAGTACTTC. Full variable domain (remainder filled in from reference TRBV2 and TRBJ2-7): EPEVTQTPSHQVTQMGQEVILRCVPISNHLYFYWYRQILGQKVEFLVSFYNNEISEKSEIFDDQFSVERPDGSNFTLKIRSTKLEDSAMYFCASSTGTGPYEQYFGPGTRLTVT.

The chain employs TRBV11-2 and TRBJ1-2; no clear D gene. Germline V CDR1 and CDR2: SGHAT, FQNNGV. This CDR3 is built from 12 residues. V was cut by 0 bases and J by 6 bases, with 5 bases left in between. Here the CDR3 reads CASSLEQNGYTF. In DNA form, the CDR3 reads TGTGCCAGCAGCTTAGAACAGAATGGCTACACCTTC.

The chain is built from TRBV19 and TRBJ1-5, with 7 bases identical to TRBD1. The germline V gene has CDR1 LNHDA and CDR2 SQIVND (reference sequence). Trimming cost V 4 bases and J 8 bases; bases outside gene matches: 17. The CDR3 length is 17 residues. The CDR3 DNA follows: TGTGCCAGTAGTACTAGAATCCGACAGGGAACGTTGGAGCCCCAGCATTTT. This translates into CASSTRIRQGTLEPQHF.

The chain joins TRBV15 to TRBJ2-2; no reliable D call. Germline V gene data show CDR1 as LNHNV and CDR2 as YYDKDF (reference sequence). The CDR3 length is 13 residues. The V end was cut by 0 bases, the J end by 8 bases, with 7 bases between. The CDR3 DNA sequence: TGTGCCACCAGCAGAGATGGGCCGGGGGAGCTGTTTTTT. Residues: CATSRDGPGELFF.

The V and J genes are TRBV2 and TRBJ1-5; D gene unclear. There are 13 residues in the CDR3. Per the germline V gene, CDR1 is SNHLY and CDR2 is FYNNEI. The ends were cut back, 3 bases at V and 5 bases at J, with 8 bases in the middle. The CDR3 DNA sequence: TGTGCCAGCAGTGAGGGTCCGGATCAGCCCCAGCATTTT. Translated: CASSEGPDQPQHF. Full variable domain (missing parts from reference TRBV2 and TRBJ1-5): EPEVTQTPSHQVTQMGQEVILRCVPISNHLYFYWYRQILGQKVEFLVSFYNNEISEKSEIFDDQFSVERPDGSNFTLKIRSTKLEDSAMYFCASSEGPDQPQHFGDGTRLSIL.

Notes on this clone: The identical CDR3 is also encoded by other nucleotide sequences in the sample. The CDR3 region has the DNA TGTGCCAGCTCACGGACAGGGGAAACTGAAGCTTTCTTT. It codes for CASSRTGETEAFF. The chain carries TRBV18 and TRBJ1-1; 9 bases fit TRBD1. From germline, CDR1 is KGHSH and CDR2 LQKENI. The CDR3 sequence is 13 residues long. Unmatched junction bases numbered 2, after V lost 4 bases and J lost 5 bases. Using reference TRBV18 and TRBJ1-1 for the parts outside the CDR3, the full variable domain is NAGVMQNPRHLVRRRGQEARLRCSPMKGHSHVYWYRQLPEEGLKFMVYLQKENIIDESGMPKERFSAEFPKEGPSILRIQQVVRGDSAAYFCASSRTGETEAFFGQGTRLTVV.

The V and J genes are TRBV25-1 and TRBJ1-2; maybe TRBD1 (5 bases). The germline V gene encodes CDR1 MGHDK and CDR2 SYGVNS. Trimming took off 1 base at V and 6 bases at J, with 15 bases between the two ends. This CDR3 region has 15 residues. CDR3 in amino acids: CASSESLRGLHGYTF. The CDR3 DNA follows: TGTGCCAGCAGTGAATCTCTAAGGGGTCTCCATGGCTACACCTTC.

The chain combines TRBV11-2 with TRBJ2-1; 13 positions agree with TRBD2. CDR1 and CDR2 from the germline V gene are SGHAT and FQNNGV. V shed 5 bases and J 8 bases; nucleotides not matched to a gene: 12. The CDR3 runs 17 residues. As DNA, the CDR3 is TGTGCCAGCAGCCGACTCAGACTAGCGGGAGGCGGGGATGAGCAGTTCTTC. Translation: CASSRLRLAGGGDEQFF. Together with reference TRBV11-2 and TRBJ2-1, the CDR3 gives the full variable domain: EAGVAQSPRYKIIEKRQSVAFWCNPISGHATLYWYQQILGQGPKLLIQFQNNGVVDDSQLPKDRFSAERLKGVDSTLKIQPAKLEDSAVYLCASSRLRLAGGGDEQFFGPGTRLTVL.